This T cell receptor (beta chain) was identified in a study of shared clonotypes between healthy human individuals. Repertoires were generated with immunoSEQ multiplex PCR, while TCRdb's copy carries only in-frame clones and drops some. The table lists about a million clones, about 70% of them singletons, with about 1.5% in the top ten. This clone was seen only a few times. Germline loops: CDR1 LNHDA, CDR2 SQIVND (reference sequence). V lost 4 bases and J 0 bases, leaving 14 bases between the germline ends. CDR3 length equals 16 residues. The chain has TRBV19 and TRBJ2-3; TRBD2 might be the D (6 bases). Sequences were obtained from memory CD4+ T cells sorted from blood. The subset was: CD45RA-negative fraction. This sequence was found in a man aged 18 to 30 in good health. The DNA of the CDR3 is TGTGCCAGTAGTACGCTCACCGGGACTAGCACAGATACGCAGTATTTT. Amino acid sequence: CASSTLTGTSTDTQYF.